A selection of T cell receptor beta chains follows, all from one sample in a study of blood T cells in healthy people across ages. Via MiXCR, TCRdb re-called the 5' RACE reads, giving one row per CDR3 protein. The sample includes 1.5 million to 2 million distinct CDR3 sequences, 25% to 30% of them seen just once. Sequencing input: blood. These receptors came from a woman aged 25 to 39 in good health. Each CDR3 is given with its conserved first and last residue. The order of the fields is J gene, clone size, D gene, V gene, CDR3 DNA, CDR3 protein. A D gene is named only where the DNA matches it firmly. Size values are once, few and many counts, or a class for expanded clones, and some rows have none.

>TRBJ2-3|NA|NA|TRBV27
TGTGCCAGCAGGATTGGGGCAGCTCCAGATACGCAGTATTTT
CASRIGAAPDTQYF
>TRBJ1-1|few|TRBD1|TRBV28
TGTGCCAGCACCAGGACAGGGGTGACTGAAGCTTTCTTT
CASTRTGVTEAFF
>TRBJ2-1|many|NA|TRBV20-1
TGCAGTGCTAGGTACAATGAGCAGTTCTTC
CSARYNEQFF
>TRBJ1-2|NA|NA|TRBV9
TGTGCCAGCAGCGTAGACCAGGGAGACTATGGCTACACCTTC
CASSVDQGDYGYTF
>TRBJ2-7|NA|TRBD2|TRBV15
TGTGCCACCGGGTACAATGCAGCGGGAGATTACGAGCAGTACTTC
CATGYNAAGDYEQYF
>TRBJ2-7|NA|NA|TRBV9
TGTGCCAGCTCCCATGGGGGTGATCTCTACGAGCAGTACTTC
CASSHGGDLYEQYF
>TRBJ2-3|NA|NA|TRBV4-1
TGCGCCAGCAGACGAGAGGGAAAGGATACGCAGTATTTT
CASRREGKDTQYF
>TRBJ2-7|NA|NA|TRBV20-1
TGCAGTGCGGACTCGTACGAGCAGTACTTC
CSADSYEQYF
>TRBJ2-7|NA|TRBD2|TRBV11-2
TGTGCCAGCAGCTTAGAGGTTGGACTAGCCGACGAGCAGTACTTC
CASSLEVGLADEQYF
>TRBJ2-5|few|TRBD2|TRBV7-2
TGTGCCAGCAGCTTCACAACCGGGGCGGGAGGGGAGACCCAGTACTTC
CASSFTTGAGGETQYF
>TRBJ2-7|few|NA|TRBV7-9
TGTGCCAGCAGCCCCGCGGAGGAGCAGTACTTC
CASSPAEEQYF
>TRBJ1-6|many|TRBD1|TRBV5-1
TGCGCCAGCAGCTTGGCCGGGACAGGGCGTTCACCCCTCCACTTT
CASSLAGTGRSPLHF
>TRBJ1-2|NA|NA|TRBV20-1
TGCAGTGCTCGATACCCGAGCTATGGCTACACCTTC
CSARYPSYGYTF
>TRBJ1-2|NA|TRBD1|TRBV7-2
TGTGCCAGCAGCTCGAGGGACAGCGGAGGCTCTGGCTACACCTTC
CASSSRDSGGSGYTF
>TRBJ1-2|NA|NA|TRBV27
TGTGCCAGCAGAGGGCTTCCAACCGGGGGAGGGAGAGATGGCTACACCTTC
CASRGLPTGGGRDGYTF
>TRBJ1-2|few|NA|TRBV30
TGTGCCTGGAGTGTATACAGAAACTATGGCTACACCTTC
CAWSVYRNYGYTF
>TRBJ2-5|NA|NA|TRBV20-1
TGCAGTGCTAGAGATGAGGGGGATATCGGTCAAGAGACCCAGTACTTC
CSARDEGDIGQETQYF
>TRBJ2-5|few|NA|TRBV20-1
TGCAGTGCTAGAGTAGATACTAGCCGAGAGACCCAGTACTTC
CSARVDTSRETQYF
>TRBJ2-1|many|TRBD2|TRBV6-2/TRBV6-3
TGTGCCAGCAGTTACGGGACTAGCGGGAGTGATGAGCAGTTCTTC
CASSYGTSGSDEQFF
>TRBJ2-1|NA|TRBD2|TRBV20-1
TGCAGTGCTAGAGATGGTTCTCGGGAGGGAGCTGAGCAGTTCTTC
CSARDGSREGAEQFF
>TRBJ2-1|few|TRBD2|TRBV20-1
TGCAGTGCTAGAGTGGCTAGCGGGAGTTTAAATGAGCAGTTCTTC
CSARVASGSLNEQFF
>TRBJ2-5|few|NA|TRBV6-5
TGTGCCAGCAGTACCCTGGAGACCCAGTACTTC
CASSTLETQYF
>TRBJ2-1|few|NA|TRBV10-3
TGTGCCACCAGTGAGTTTGACGAGCAGTTCTTC
CATSEFDEQFF
>TRBJ2-5|few|NA|TRBV14
TGTGCCAGCAGTAGTAGTCCAGGAGGGACCCAGTACTTC
CASSSSPGGTQYF
>TRBJ2-1|NA|TRBD2|TRBV20-1
TGCAGTGCTAGAGATTTTAGCGGGGGGGCCAGAAATGAGCAGTTCTTC
CSARDFSGGARNEQFF